This T cell receptor (beta chain) was sequenced during a study of blood T cell repertoires in COVID-19. This clone was recorded once. Germline V gene sequence: CDR1 MNHEY, CDR2 SMNVEV (reference sequence). V was cut by 5 bases and J by 3 bases, with 14 bases left in between. The CDR3 is made up of 14 amino acids. Source study methods: Amplified reference gene primers provided the basis for estimating nucleated cell counts. Only in-frame clones appear in the TCRdb table, and some are missing; sequencing was by immunoSEQ multiplex PCR. The V and J calls and clone size were taken over from that table, and D and trimming were inferred from the DNA. This table holds some 150,000 clones, about 89% found once. The cohort comprised adults aged roughly 18 to 95 years residing in 20 to 30 US areas.

The genes are TRBV27 and TRBJ2-7, with a possible D match to TRBD2 (7 bases). Sequences were obtained from PBMCs or T cells enriched from blood (not recorded which). The receptor was derived from a woman younger than 30 who had recovered from COVID-19. The CDR3 coding sequence is TGTGCCAGCAGTCCCCGGGGGGCGGACTACGAGCAGTACTTC. As protein: CASSPRGADYEQYF.